The clone carrying this T cell receptor (beta chain) was seen ten or more times. The TCR beta library used iRepertoire HTBI primers with Arm-PCR amplification of CDR3. In TCRdb, the multiplex PCR reads were re-called with MiXCR into one record per CDR3 protein. The profile shows 550,000 or so distinct CDR3 sequences, around 12% of them singletons. As for time point: newly diagnosed GD, antithyroid drugs for less than 3 months. TCR sequences were obtained from RNA taken from PBMCs. This record comes from a study of regulatory T cells in long-lasting Graves disease. The germline gives CDR1 KGHSH, CDR2 LQKENI. CDR3 length: 14 residues. The germline V and J ends were trimmed by 3 bases and 5 bases, with 13 bases remaining between them. The same data also contributed to another study, on T cells in Graves' hyperthyroidism and ophthalmopathy.

The receptor was isolated from a woman younger than 45 with Graves disease. Material: peripheral blood mononuclear cells (PBMCs), obtained at new diagnosis, from a patient treated with antithyroid drugs. V and J are TRBV18 and TRBJ2-5; D possibly uses TRBD1 or TRBD2 (6 bases each). In DNA form, the CDR3 reads TGTGCCAGCTCACCGTCCGGAGGGGGGGAGACCCAGTACTTC. Translation: CASSPSGGGETQYF.